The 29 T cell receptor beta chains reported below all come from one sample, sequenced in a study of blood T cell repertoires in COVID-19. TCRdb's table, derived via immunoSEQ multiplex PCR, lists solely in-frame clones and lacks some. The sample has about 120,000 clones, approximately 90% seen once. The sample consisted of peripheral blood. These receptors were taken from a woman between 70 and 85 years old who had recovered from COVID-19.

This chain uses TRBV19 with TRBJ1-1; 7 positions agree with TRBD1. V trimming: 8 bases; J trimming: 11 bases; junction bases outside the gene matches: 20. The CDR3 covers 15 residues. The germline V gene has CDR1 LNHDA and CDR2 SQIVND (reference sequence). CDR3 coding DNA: TGTGCCAGTTGGGTCGCGGGACAGTCCATTTTGGGGGCTTTCTTT. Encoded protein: CASWVAGQSILGAFF.

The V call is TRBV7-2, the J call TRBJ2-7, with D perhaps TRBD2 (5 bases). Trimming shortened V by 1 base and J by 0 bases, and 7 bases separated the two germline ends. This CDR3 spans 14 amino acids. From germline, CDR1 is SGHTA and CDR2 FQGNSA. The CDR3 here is CASSLGTGSYEQYF. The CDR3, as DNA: TGTGCCAGCAGCTTAGGGACTGGCTCCTACGAGCAGTACTTC.

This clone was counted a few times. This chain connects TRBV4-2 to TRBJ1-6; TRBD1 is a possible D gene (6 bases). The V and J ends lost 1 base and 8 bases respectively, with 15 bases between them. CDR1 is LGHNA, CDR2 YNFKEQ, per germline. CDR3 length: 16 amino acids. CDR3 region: CASSQGPQGKDSPLHF. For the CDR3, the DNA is TGTGCCAGCAGCCAAGGGCCGCAGGGGAAGGATTCACCCCTCCACTTT.

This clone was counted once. This CDR3 is CASSIDRAGELFF. CDR3 DNA sequence: TGTGCCAGCAGCATAGACAGGGCCGGGGAGCTGTTTTTT. The chain is built from TRBV5-6 and TRBJ2-2; TRBD1 matches 7 bases. Trimming cost V 4 bases and J 6 bases; bases outside gene matches: 3. This CDR3 is built from 13 residues. Germline CDR1 SGHDT, CDR2 YYEEEE.

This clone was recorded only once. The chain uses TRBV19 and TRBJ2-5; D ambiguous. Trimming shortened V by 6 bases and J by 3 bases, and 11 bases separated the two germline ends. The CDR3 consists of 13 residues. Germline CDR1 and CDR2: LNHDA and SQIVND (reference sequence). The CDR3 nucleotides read TGTGCCAGTAGCGTTACACTAAAAGAGACCCAGTACTTC. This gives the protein CASSVTLKETQYF.

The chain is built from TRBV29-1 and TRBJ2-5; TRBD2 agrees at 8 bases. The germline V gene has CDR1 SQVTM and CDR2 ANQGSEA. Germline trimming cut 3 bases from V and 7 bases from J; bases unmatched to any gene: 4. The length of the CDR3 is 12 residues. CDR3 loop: CSVEALAGTQYF. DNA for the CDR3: TGCAGCGTTGAGGCTCTAGCGGGGACCCAGTACTTC.

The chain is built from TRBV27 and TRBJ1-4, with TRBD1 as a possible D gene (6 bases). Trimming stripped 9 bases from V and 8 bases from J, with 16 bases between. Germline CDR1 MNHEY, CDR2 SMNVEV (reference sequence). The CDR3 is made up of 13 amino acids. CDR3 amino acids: CARPGHGREKLFF. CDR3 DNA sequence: TGTGCCAGACCGGGACACGGCAGAGAAAAACTGTTTTTT.

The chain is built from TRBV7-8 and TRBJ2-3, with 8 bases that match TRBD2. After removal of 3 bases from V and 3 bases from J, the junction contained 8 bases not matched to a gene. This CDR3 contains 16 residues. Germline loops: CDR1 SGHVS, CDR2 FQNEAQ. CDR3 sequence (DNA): TGTGCCAGCAGCTTGCGAGCGGGAGTGGTGACAGATACGCAGTATTTT. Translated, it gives CASSLRAGVVTDTQYF.

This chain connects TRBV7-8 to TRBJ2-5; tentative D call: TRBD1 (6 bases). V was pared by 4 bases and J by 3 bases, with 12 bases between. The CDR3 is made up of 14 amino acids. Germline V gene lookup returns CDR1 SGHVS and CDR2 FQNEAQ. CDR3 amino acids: CASSSQGREETQYF. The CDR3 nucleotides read TGTGCCAGCAGCTCCCAGGGGCGGGAAGAGACCCAGTACTTC.

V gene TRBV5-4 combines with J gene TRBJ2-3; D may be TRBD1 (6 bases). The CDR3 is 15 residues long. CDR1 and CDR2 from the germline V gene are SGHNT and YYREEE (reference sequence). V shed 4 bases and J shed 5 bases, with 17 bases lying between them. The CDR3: CASSRSTGVQDTQYF. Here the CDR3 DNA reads TGTGCCAGCAGCAGGTCGACAGGAGTTCAAGATACGCAGTATTTT.

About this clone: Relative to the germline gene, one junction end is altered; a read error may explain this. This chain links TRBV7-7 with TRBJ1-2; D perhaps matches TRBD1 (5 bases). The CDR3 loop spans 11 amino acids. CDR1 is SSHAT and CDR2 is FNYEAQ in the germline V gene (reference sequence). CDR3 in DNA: TGTGCTAGCAGCGGAAGGGGTGGCTACACCTTC. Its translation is CASSGRGGYTF.

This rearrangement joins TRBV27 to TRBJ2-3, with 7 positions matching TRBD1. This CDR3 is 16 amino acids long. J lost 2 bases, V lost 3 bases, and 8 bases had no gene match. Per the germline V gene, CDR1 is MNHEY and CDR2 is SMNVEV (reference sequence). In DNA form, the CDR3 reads TGTGCCAGCAGTTTGGGGACAGTCCGGGTCACAGATACGCAGTATTTT. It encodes CASSLGTVRVTDTQYF.

The CDR3 sequence: CASSQLFFGTTSGGAGSYNEQFF. In nucleotides, the CDR3 is TGTGCCAGCAGCCAACTTTTTTTTGGGACGACTAGCGGGGGGGCGGGCTCCTACAATGAGCAGTTCTTC. The chain is built from TRBV6-2 or TRBV6-3 and TRBJ2-1; 14 bases agree with TRBD2. This CDR3 comprises 23 residues. Germline V CDR1 and CDR2: MNHEY, SVGEGT. After removal of 6 bases from V and 0 bases from J, the junction contained 22 bases not matched to a gene.

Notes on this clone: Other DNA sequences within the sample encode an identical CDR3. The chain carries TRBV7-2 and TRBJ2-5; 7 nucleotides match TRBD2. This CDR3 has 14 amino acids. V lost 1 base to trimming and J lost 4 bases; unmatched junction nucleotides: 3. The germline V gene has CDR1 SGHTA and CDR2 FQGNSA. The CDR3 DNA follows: TGTGCCAGCAGCTTAGGGCTAGCGGTAGAGACCCAGTACTTC. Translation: CASSLGLAVETQYF.

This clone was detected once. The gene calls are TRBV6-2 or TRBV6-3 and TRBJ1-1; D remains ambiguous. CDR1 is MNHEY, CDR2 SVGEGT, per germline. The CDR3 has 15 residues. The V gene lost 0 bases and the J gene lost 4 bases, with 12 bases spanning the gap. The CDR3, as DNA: TGTGCCAGCAGTTACTCGTTTAGGAGGGTCACTGAAGCTTTCTTT. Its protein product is CASSYSFRRVTEAFF.

The CDR3 nucleotides are TGTGCCAGCAGCGTAGCGGGCGGGAGTACCACCCAGTACTTC. It yields the protein CASSVAGGSTTQYF. The rearrangement joins TRBV9 to TRBJ2-5; 7 bases are a match to TRBD2. Unmatched junction bases numbered 7, after V lost 0 bases and J lost 8 bases. Germline CDR1 SGDLS, CDR2 YYNGEE. This CDR3 has 14 residues.

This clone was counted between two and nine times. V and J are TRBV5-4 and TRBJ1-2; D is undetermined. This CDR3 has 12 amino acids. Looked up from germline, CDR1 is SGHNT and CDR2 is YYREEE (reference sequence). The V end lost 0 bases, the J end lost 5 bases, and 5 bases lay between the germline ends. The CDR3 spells CASSLDRYGYTF. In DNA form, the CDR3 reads TGTGCCAGCAGCTTGGACAGATATGGCTACACCTTC.

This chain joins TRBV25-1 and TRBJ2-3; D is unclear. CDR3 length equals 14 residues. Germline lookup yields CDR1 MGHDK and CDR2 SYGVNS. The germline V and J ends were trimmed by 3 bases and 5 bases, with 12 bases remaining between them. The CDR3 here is CASSEVGSRDTQYF. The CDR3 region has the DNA TGTGCCAGCAGTGAGGTGGGCTCCCGAGATACGCAGTATTTT. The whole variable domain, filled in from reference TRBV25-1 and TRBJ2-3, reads EADIYQTPRYLVIGTGKKITLECSQTMGHDKMYWYQQDPGMELHLIHYSYGVNSTEKGDLSSESTVSRIRTEHFPLTLESARPSHTSQYLCASSEVGSRDTQYFGPGTRLTVL.

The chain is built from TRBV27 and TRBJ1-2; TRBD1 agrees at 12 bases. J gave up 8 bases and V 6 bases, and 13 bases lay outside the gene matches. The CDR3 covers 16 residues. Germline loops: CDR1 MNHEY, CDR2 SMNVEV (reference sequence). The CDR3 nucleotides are TGTGCCAGCAGACAGGGTGGGGGACAGGGGGCGCGAGGCTACACCTTC. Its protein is CASRQGGGQGARGYTF.

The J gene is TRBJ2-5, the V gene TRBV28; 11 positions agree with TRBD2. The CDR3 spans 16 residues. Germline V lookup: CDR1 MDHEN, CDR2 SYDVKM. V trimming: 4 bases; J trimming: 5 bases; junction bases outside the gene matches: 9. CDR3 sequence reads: CASSYSLAGGQETQYF. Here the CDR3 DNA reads TGTGCCAGCAGTTATTCATTAGCGGGGGGGCAGGAGACCCAGTACTTC.

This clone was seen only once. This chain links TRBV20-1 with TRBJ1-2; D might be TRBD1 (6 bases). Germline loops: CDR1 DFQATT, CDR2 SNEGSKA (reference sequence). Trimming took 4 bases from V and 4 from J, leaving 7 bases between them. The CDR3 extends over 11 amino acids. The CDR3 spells CSAIRGYGYTF. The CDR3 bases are TGCAGTGCTATCAGGGGCTATGGCTACACCTTC.

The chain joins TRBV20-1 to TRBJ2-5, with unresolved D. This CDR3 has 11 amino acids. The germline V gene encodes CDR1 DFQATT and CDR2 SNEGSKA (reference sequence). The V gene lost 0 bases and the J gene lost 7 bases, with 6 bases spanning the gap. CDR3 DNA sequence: TGCAGTGCTAGAGACGCCAGGACCCAGTACTTC. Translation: CSARDARTQYF.

The chain's CDR3 is CASSANTGVGETQYF. CDR3 in DNA: TGTGCCAGCAGCGCGAACACAGGGGTAGGGGAGACCCAGTACTTC. V usage is TRBV7-2 and J usage is TRBJ2-5; 7 nucleotides match TRBD1. Germline V lookup: CDR1 SGHTA, CDR2 FQGNSA. J gave up 5 bases and V 5 bases, and 11 bases lay outside the gene matches. The CDR3 contains 15 residues.

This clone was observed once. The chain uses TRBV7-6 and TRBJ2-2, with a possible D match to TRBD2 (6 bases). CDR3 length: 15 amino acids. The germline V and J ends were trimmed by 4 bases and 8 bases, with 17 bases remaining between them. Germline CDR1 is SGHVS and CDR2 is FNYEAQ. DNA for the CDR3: TGTGCCAGCAGCTCCGCTGGAGGAGGGTCAGGGGAGCTGTTTTTT. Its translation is CASSSAGGGSGELFF. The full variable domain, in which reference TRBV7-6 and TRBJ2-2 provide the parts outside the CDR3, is GAGVSQSPRYKVTKRGQDVALRCDPISGHVSLYWYRQALGQGPEFLTYFNYEAQQDKSGLPNDRFSAERPEGSISTLTIQRTEQRDSAMYRCASSSAGGGSGELFFGEGSRLTVL.

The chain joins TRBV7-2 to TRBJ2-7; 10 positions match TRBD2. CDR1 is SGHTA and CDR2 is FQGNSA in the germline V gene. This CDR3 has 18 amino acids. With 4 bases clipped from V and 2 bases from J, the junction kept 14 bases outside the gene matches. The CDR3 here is CASSYGVAGGSGAYEQYF. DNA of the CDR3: TGTGCCAGCAGCTACGGGGTAGCGGGAGGCTCTGGCGCCTACGAGCAGTACTTC.

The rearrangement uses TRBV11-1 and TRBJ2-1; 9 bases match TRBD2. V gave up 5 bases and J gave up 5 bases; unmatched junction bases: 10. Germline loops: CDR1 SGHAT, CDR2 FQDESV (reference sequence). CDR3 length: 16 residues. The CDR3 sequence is CASSVGVTSGHNEQFF. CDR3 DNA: TGTGCCAGCAGCGTAGGGGTGACTAGCGGCCACAATGAGCAGTTCTTC.

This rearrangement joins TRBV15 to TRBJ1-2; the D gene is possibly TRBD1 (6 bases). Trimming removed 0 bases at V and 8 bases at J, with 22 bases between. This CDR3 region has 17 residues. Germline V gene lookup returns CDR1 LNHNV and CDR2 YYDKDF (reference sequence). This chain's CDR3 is CATSRDGGGRVLGGYTF. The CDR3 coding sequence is TGTGCCACCAGCAGAGATGGGGGGGGGCGCGTGTTGGGAGGCTACACCTTC. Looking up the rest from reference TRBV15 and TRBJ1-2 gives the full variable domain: DAMVIQNPRYQVTQFGKPVTLSCSQTLNHNVMYWYQQKSSQAPKLLFHYYDKDFNNEADTPDNFQSRRPNTSFCFLDIRSPGLGDTAMYLCATSRDGGGRVLGGYTFGSGTRLTVV.

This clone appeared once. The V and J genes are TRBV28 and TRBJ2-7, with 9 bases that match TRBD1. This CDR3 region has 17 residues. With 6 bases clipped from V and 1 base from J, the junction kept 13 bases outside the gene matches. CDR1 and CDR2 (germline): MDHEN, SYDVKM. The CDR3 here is CASSPLARDRVSYEQYF. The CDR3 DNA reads TGTGCCAGCAGCCCCCTGGCCCGGGACAGGGTATCCTACGAGCAGTACTTC.

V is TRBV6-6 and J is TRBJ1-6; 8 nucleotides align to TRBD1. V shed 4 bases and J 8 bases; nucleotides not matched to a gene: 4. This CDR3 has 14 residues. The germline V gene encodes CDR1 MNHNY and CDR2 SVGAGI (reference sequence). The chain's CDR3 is CASSSRGPDSPLHF. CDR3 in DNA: TGTGCCAGCAGTTCCAGGGGGCCGGATTCACCCCTCCACTTT.